The subject of this entry is one T cell receptor beta chain. Its antigen has not been determined. No base-level quality is on record; no much larger clone is a single base apart. Library preparation employed the immunoSEQ multiplex PCR assay. The multiplex PCR relied on a mix of 60 forward primers for TCR Vbeta segments and 13 reverse primers for TCR Jbeta segments. A multiplex PCR assay on genomic DNA amplified the CDR3 region of rearranged TCR beta genes. Amplified TCR beta libraries were sequenced as 87-base-pair reads on the Illumina HiSeq System. In the authors' own workflow: In a later analysis, some 80 million unique TCR beta chains were counted across the approximately 620 repertoires, and roughly 10 million of these chains were shared by at least two donors. To remove PCR and sequencing errors, raw reads were error-corrected and collapsed into unique sequences using a nearest-neighbor algorithm that merged closely related sequences. CDR3 sequences were aligned to IMGT reference sequences to assign V, D and J gene segments. For a sequence to be retained, a match of at least six nucleotides to both a V gene segment and a J gene segment was required. A rearrangement counted as productive if the CDR3 had no stop codons and remained in frame with V and J, and every other rearrangement counted as non-productive. Following IMGT convention, CDR3 was defined as the stretch from the second conserved V-encoded cysteine to the conserved J-encoded phenylalanine. The earlier analysis of around 640 of the donors excluded sequences that lacked an unambiguous match to a single V gene segment. In an earlier analysis of around 590 of the donors, a V segment was called functional when productive rearrangements were above 56.7%, and segregating when the standard deviation between donors exceeded 5%. A statistical classification framework was developed to diagnose cytomegalovirus status using the catalog of TCR beta chain sequences. V and J gene assignment, in a later analysis, came from comparing TCR nucleotide sequences with IMGT/GENE-DB human TR gene sequences. A later analysis assigned CDR3 sequences and most-parsimonious VDJ recombination scenarios with the TCRdist pipeline. In a later analysis, every TCR beta chain was defined by the combination of its CDR3 amino acid sequence and its V-gene family, and reads without a unique V-gene family were dropped. In a later analysis, around 600 highly shared, low-generation-probability nucleotide sequences were removed to address suspected cross-contamination and a sequencing artifact. In a later analysis, a clonal expansion index for each public chain was calculated from normalized within-repertoire ranks of inferred template counts. In a later analysis, generation probabilities were computed with a VDJ recombination model fitted to out-of-frame rearrangements, and the resulting probabilities were checked against IGoR. Hypergeometric tests were used in a later analysis to score TCR-TCR, TCR-HLA and TCR-CMV co-occurrence, with a repertoire-size bias correction applied to the TCR pairs. A later analysis estimated false discovery rates by permuting HLA or CMV assignments 20 times. In a later analysis, co-occurring TCRs were grouped with DBSCAN, and TCRdist sequence similarity was added when clustering was performed within HLA-allele-positive subsets. Repertoires with fewer than 30,000 or more than 120,000 public chains, plus five repertoires with anomalous nucleotide sharing, were excluded from co-occurrence clustering. Not all clones reach the TCRdb copy of this immuneACCESS table, which keeps in-frame sequences only. Checked studies attribute under half of the gap to unresolved V genes and leave the rest unexplained. That table is the source of V, J and clone size, and D and trimming were worked out from the DNA. The sample records around 250,000 clones, roughly 91% of which are singletons. The leading ten clones occupy about 1.7% of the sample.

The data belong to a study of cytomegalovirus exposure and HLA in healthy donors (dated by TCRdb to 2016 to 2017). Regarding the complete study: In an earlier analysis of some 550 of the donors, 276 Gb of sequence data and 100 million or so unique TCR beta sequences from 150 million to 200 million T cells were reported. Class I and class II HLA loci were covered by the typing at four-digit resolution. Besides the first cohort of 500 to 700 subjects, a separate validation cohort made up of around 120 different subjects was used. In the later analysis, no new phenotypic data were used to find candidate immune exposures; instead, reliance was placed on TCR beta sequences and their occurrence across donors. On average, about 200,000 unique TCR beta nucleotide sequences were sequenced per donor among more than 350 genotyped donors of the cohort, with about 19% of those sequences being non-productive. Roughly 5 DR-DQ haplotypes were treated as single units for association and clustering because of strong linkage in the cohort. A later analysis re-examined previously published TCR beta repertoires from more than 650 donors and added high-resolution HLA genotyping to investigate patterns of TCR occurrence. The T cell repertoires of 666 subjects were profiled by immunosequencing and related to cytomegalovirus serostatus. In a later genetic analysis, genome-wide SNP genotypes for about 65% of the 666 donors were used, and that subset was treated as a discovery cohort. Roughly 300 gigabases of sequencing data and tens of millions of unique TCR sequences were included in an early release covering under 650 HLA-typed donors. The number of typed donors differed by locus: about 629-640 for A, B, C, DRB1 and DQB1; some 500 for DQA1; some 590 for DPA1; and roughly 470 for DPB1. Alongside the repertoire data, information on donor age, sex, ethnicity and CMV serostatus was compiled. To predict cytomegalovirus infection status, the study brought together high-throughput TCR immunosequencing, statistical association of individual TCRs with disease status, and machine learning. The study was designed to test whether signatures of past pathogen exposure could be identified by cataloging public T cell receptors. All discovery cohort repertoires had been generated on a single sequencing platform. To decide whether each TCR beta V gene segment behaved as functional or pseudogenic, an earlier analysis of some 600 of the donors relied on high-throughput TCR beta sequencing. Among the roughly 400 genotyped donors, roughly 80% belonged to the genetic ancestry cluster associated with self-reported Caucasian donors.

Study-wide conclusions, independent of this receptor: The cohort was sequenced for TCR beta chains only, and without alpha or paired-chain data the features that could be detected were limited. A total of fewer than 200 TCR beta chains were listed by the study as associated with cytomegalovirus. Strong co-occurrence of HLA alleles, especially DR and DQ, made assigning TCR associations to individual alleles difficult. A later genetic analysis reported fewer N-insertions in productive TCRs among donors in an Asian-associated ancestry cluster than the roughly 650-donor mean. A later analysis found that most CMV-associated TCR beta chains appeared HLA-restricted, with HLA associations seemingly driven largely by CMV exposure. In a later analysis, HLA-associated TCR beta chains showed more clonal expansion and lower generation probabilities than non-associated chains that were equally common. A further reported finding was that TCR beta sequences accurately predicted the HLA-A and HLA-B alleles for most subjects in the first cohort. CMV serostatus was the only immune exposure information available for the cohort. According to a later analysis, TCR association rates differed among HLA loci, with DRB1 alleles showing the most associated TCRs and HLA-C alleles showing the fewest. At a false discovery rate of 0.05, a later analysis linked 16,000 or so TCR beta sequences to specific HLA alleles. An earlier analysis of some 590 of the donors showed that most TCR beta V segments appeared in productive rearrangements either about 90% or about 30% of the time, which broadly matched IMGT annotations. Most TCR sequences were seen in very few donors, while some public TCRs were found in many individuals. Because HLA typing was missing for some donors at each locus, association tests included only the typed subset. The classifier was reported to diagnose cytomegalovirus status with high specificity and sensitivity in both the original cohort and the validation cohort. Some IMGT-functional V segments, including TRBV6-2 and TRBV6-3, could not be told apart with the 87-base-pair reads, so those segments were excluded. Over 15 rarely observed V segments, including chromosome 9 orphons, were excluded from the earlier analysis of several hundred of the donors because counts were too low. It was suggested by the authors that the approach could potentially be generalized to other disease states and immunological phenotypes. In a later genetic analysis, a missense DCLRE1C variant was associated with V-gene and J-gene trimming of TCR beta chains, and the association was replicated in an independent cohort. A cluster of highly shared sequence variants was judged likely to represent a technical artifact of the sequencing pipeline. The presence/absence analyses assumed that sequencing depth was roughly uniform across donors, and that assumption may not be true. In vitro tests confirmed that a few of the cytomegalovirus-associated TCR beta chains recognize cytomegalovirus antigens. Linkage disequilibrium might explain the correlated functional status among segregating V segments, but an unknown experimental factor could not be excluded. Several of the top co-occurrence clusters appeared to be linked to parvovirus B19, influenza, CMV and Epstein-Barr virus, according to a later analysis.

V and J lose 2 bases and 3 bases, and a span of 9 bases separates them. From the germline V gene, CDR1 is SGHTA and CDR2 is FQGTGA. The CDR3 spans 14 residues, from the cysteine through the phenylalanine. Only CDR3 DNA remains: 42 bases, in frame from the first base. The cohort was made up of hundreds of healthy bone marrow donors. Cohort members were all nominally healthy when sampled, although unrecorded immune exposures were likely present. The donor was CMV seronegative and belonged to the group of approximately 320 seronegative cohort members. A peripheral blood sample was provided by each donor, and peripheral blood mononuclear cells were used for TCR beta sequencing. Genomic DNA was extracted from the blood cell samples with the Qiagen DNeasy Blood Extraction Kit.

Material: PBMCs. This sequence originates from a girl aged 2 to 10 in good health and CMV-seronegative. The chain was built from TRBV7-3 and TRBJ2-3; the D region possibly corresponds to TRBD1 (5 bases align). CDR3 region: CASSLEAGTDTQYF. At the DNA level, the sequence is TGTGCCAGCAGCTTAGAGGCAGGGACAGATACGCAGTATTTT.